Listed below are T cell receptor beta chains from one sample, sequenced in a study of CXCR4 blockade with PD-1 therapy in pancreatic cancer. Sequencing used immunoSEQ multiplex PCR; TCRdb keeps in-frame clones, though not all of them. The sample records several thousand clones, over 30% being singletons. Sample: tumor tissue. The receptors were sampled from a human donor with pancreatic ductal adenocarcinoma. Both conserved end residues are part of each CDR3. The D gene is left open where the match is weak. A clone size is listed for some rows: how often the clone was seen (once, few, many), or a class if it is expanded.

>14|NA|TRBJ2-7|TRBV9|TRBD1
CASSVGGQGHEQYF
TGTGCCAGCAGCGTAGGGGGACAGGGCCACGAGCAGTACTTC
>12|NA|TRBJ2-7|TRBV19|NA
CASSPGRYEQYF
TGTGCCAGTAGCCCGGGACGCTACGAGCAGTACTTC
>13|NA|TRBJ1-1|TRBV29-1|NA
CSGRGSRATEAFF
TGCAGCGGACGGGGGTCGAGGGCCACTGAAGCTTTCTTT
>15|NA|TRBJ2-7|TRBV5-1|NA
CASSLNPGADYEQYF
TGCGCCAGCAGCTTGAATCCGGGGGCGGATTACGAGCAGTACTTC
>13|NA|TRBJ1-5|TRBV28|NA
CASRKGRLQPQHF
TGTGCCAGCAGGAAAGGTCGTTTACAGCCCCAGCATTTT
>15|NA|TRBJ2-7|TRBV11-3|NA
CASSRTTGYNYEQYF
TGTGCCAGCAGCCGCACGACAGGATATAACTACGAGCAGTACTTC
>13|few|TRBJ2-2|TRBV27|NA
CASSFGRNGELFF
TGTGCCAGCAGTTTTGGTAGGAACGGGGAGCTGTTTTTT
>15|few|TRBJ2-7|TRBV9|TRBD2
CASSVAGTTDYEQYF
TGTGCCAGCAGCGTAGCAGGGACTACAGACTACGAGCAGTACTTC
>14|NA|TRBJ1-1|TRBV7-7|NA
CASSLGRANTEAFF
TGTGCCAGCAGCTTAGGCAGGGCCAACACTGAAGCTTTCTTT
>14|medium-sized|TRBJ2-7|TRBV11-3|NA
CASSSWTDSYEQYF
TGTGCCAGCAGCTCCTGGACAGACTCCTACGAGCAGTACTTC
>16|NA|TRBJ2-3|TRBV25-1|NA
CASSEAGGVSTDTQYF
TGTGCCAGCAGTGAAGCCGGGGGAGTTAGCACAGATACGCAGTATTTT
>14|few|TRBJ1-4|TRBV5-1|NA
CASSTQGNNEKLFF
TGCGCCAGCAGCACACAGGGAAATAATGAAAAACTGTTTTTT
>14|NA|TRBJ2-7|TRBV23-1|TRBD1
CASTAGQGVHEQYF
TGCGCCAGCACCGCGGGACAGGGTGTCCACGAGCAGTACTTC
>17|NA|TRBJ2-7|TRBV6-8|NA
CATLARDLVVGSYEQYF
TGTGCCACCCTAGCCAGGGACTTAGTCGTCGGATCCTACGAGCAGTACTTC
>14|few|TRBJ1-4|TRBV11-3|NA
CASSNGATNEKLFF
TGTGCCAGCAGCAACGGTGCAACTAATGAAAAACTGTTTTTT
>14|once|TRBJ2-3|TRBV30|TRBD2
CAWSRGVSTDTQYF
TGTGCCTGGAGTCGGGGGGTTAGCACAGATACGCAGTATTTT
>14|few|TRBJ2-2|TRBV11-3|NA
CASSPYLAAGELFF
TGTGCCAGCAGCCCCTACTTGGCAGCGGGGGAGCTGTTTTTT
>16|few|TRBJ2-5|TRBV30|NA
CAWSRQAALVQETQYF
TGTGCCTGGAGTAGACAGGCCGCGTTGGTCCAAGAGACCCAGTACTTC
>16|NA|TRBJ1-4|TRBV6-8|NA
CASSRISRGLGEKLFF
TGTGCCAGCAGTCGCATCTCAAGGGGGTTGGGTGAAAAACTGTTTTTT
>14|few|TRBJ2-7|TRBV30|TRBD1
CAQSSGQAFNEQYF
TGTGCCCAAAGCTCGGGACAGGCCTTCAACGAGCAGTACTTC
>12|NA|TRBJ2-7|TRBV18|NA
CASSIPSYEQYF
TGTGCCAGCTCAATACCGAGCTACGAGCAGTACTTC
>15|NA|TRBJ2-7|TRBV11-3|NA
CASSSAAGSSYEQYF
TGTGCCAGCAGCTCCGCGGCAGGGAGCTCCTACGAGCAGTACTTC
>11|NA|TRBJ1-1|TRBV30|TRBD1
CAYDRGTEAFF
TGTGCCTACGACAGGGGCACTGAAGCTTTCTTT
>12|few|TRBJ1-1|TRBV30|NA
CAWSRSVTEAFF
TGTGCCTGGAGTCGGTCTGTCACTGAAGCTTTCTTT
>16|NA|TRBJ2-4|TRBV16|NA
CASSRSGAIAKNIQYF
TGTGCCAGCAGCCGTTCGGGGGCAATAGCCAAAAACATTCAGTACTTC
>12|few|TRBJ1-2|TRBV30|NA
CAWSVKWDGYTF
TGTGCCTGGAGTGTAAAGTGGGATGGCTACACCTTC
>16|NA|TRBJ2-2|TRBV15|TRBD2
CATSAPTSGETGELFF
TGTGCCACCAGCGCACCGACTAGCGGGGAAACCGGGGAGCTGTTTTTT
>17|NA|TRBJ1-3|TRBV11-1|TRBD1
CASSVQGAFSSGNTIYF
TGTGCCAGCAGCGTACAGGGGGCCTTTTCCTCTGGAAACACCATATATTTT
>17|NA|TRBJ2-3|TRBV9|TRBD2
CASSVAAGGTLLDTQYF
TGTGCCAGCAGCGTAGCTGCGGGGGGAACCCTATTAGATACGCAGTATTTT
>14|once|TRBJ1-1|TRBV25-1|NA
CASSVELQGTEAFF
TGTGCCAGCAGTGTTGAATTACAGGGCACTGAAGCTTTCTTT
>16|medium-sized|TRBJ2-7|TRBV6-8|NA
CASTSLLGEINYEQYF
TGTGCCAGCACCTCGCTTCTCGGTGAGATAAACTACGAGCAGTACTTC
>14|few|TRBJ2-5|TRBV15|TRBD2
CASSFLAGGETQYF
TGTGCCAGCAGCTTCCTAGCGGGTGGGGAGACCCAGTACTTC
>15|NA|TRBJ2-5|TRBV19|NA
CASSIDEGPRETQYF
TGTGCCAGTAGTATAGATGAAGGCCCTCGAGAGACCCAGTACTTC
>15|few|TRBJ1-4|TRBV11-3|TRBD1
CASSGPGQVNEKLFF
TGTGCCAGCAGCGGGCCGGGACAGGTTAATGAAAAACTGTTTTTT
>13|few|TRBJ1-2|TRBV6-4|TRBD1
CASSLTGVNGYTF
TGTGCCAGCAGTTTGACAGGGGTGAATGGCTACACCTTC
>15|few|TRBJ1-4|TRBV9|NA
CASSVGYGGNEKLFF
TGTGCCAGCAGCGTAGGGTACGGAGGGAATGAAAAACTGTTTTTT
>14|few|TRBJ1-2|TRBV30|NA
CAWSKAGANYGYTF
TGTGCCTGGAGTAAAGCAGGCGCTAACTATGGCTACACCTTC
>15|NA|TRBJ1-2|TRBV14|TRBD1
CASSQSGQGEYGYTF
TGTGCCAGCAGCCAATCCGGACAGGGGGAATATGGCTACACCTTC
>13|NA|TRBJ2-3|TRBV1|NA
CASSQGELATQYF
TGCGCCAGCAGCCAAGGCGAATTGGCTACGCAGTATTTT
>17|few|TRBJ2-4|TRBV19|TRBD1
CASSLSGTGGRSNIQYF
TGTGCCAGTAGTCTTTCGGGGACAGGCGGTCGGAGCAACATTCAGTACTTC
>15|NA|TRBJ1-4|TRBV2|NA
CANSSRTFGADELFF
TGTGCCAACAGTTCCCGGACATTCGGAGCTGACGAACTGTTTTTT
>15|medium-sized|TRBJ2-6|TRBV6-8|NA
CASSDALTGANVLTF
TGTGCCAGCAGTGACGCACTGACTGGGGCCAACGTCCTGACTTTC
>15|few|TRBJ1-3|TRBV30|NA
CAWSNGPVLGNTIYF
TGTGCCTGGAGTAACGGACCGGTCCTGGGAAACACCATATATTTT
>15|few|TRBJ2-2|TRBV6-8|TRBD1
CASRETGVDTGELFF
TGTGCCAGCAGGGAGACAGGGGTCGACACCGGGGAGCTGTTTTTT
>14|NA|TRBJ1-6|TRBV5-1|NA
CASSIDRSNSPLHF
TGCGCCAGCAGCATCGACAGGTCTAATTCACCCCTCCACTTT
>14|NA|TRBJ1-1|TRBV11-3|TRBD1
CASSHRGANTEAFF
TGTGCCAGCAGCCACAGGGGTGCGAACACTGAAGCTTTCTTT
>12|NA|TRBJ2-7|TRBV28|NA
CASSLRLVEQYF
TGTGCCAGCAGTTTAAGGTTGGTCGAGCAGTACTTC
>15|NA|TRBJ2-3|TRBV30|TRBD2
CAWNPAGGGTDTQYF
TGTGCCTGGAATCCAGCGGGGGGCGGCACAGATACGCAGTATTTT
>15|NA|TRBJ2-1|TRBV12-5|TRBD2
CASGLEGTSRNEQFF
TGTGCTAGTGGTTTGGAGGGGACTAGCCGCAATGAGCAGTTCTTC
>15|NA|TRBJ1-2|TRBV15|TRBD1
CATSKRTGTGNGYTF
TGTGCCACCAGCAAGCGCACCGGGACAGGGAATGGCTACACCTTC
>15|NA|TRBJ1-1|TRBV30|TRBD1
CAWSVTGGLIAEAFF
TGTGCCTGGAGTGTAACAGGGGGCCTGATCGCTGAAGCTTTCTTT
>14|NA|TRBJ2-3|TRBV1|NA
CASSQDPGTDTQYF
TGCGCCAGCAGCCAAGATCCGGGAACAGATACGCAGTATTTT
>14|NA|TRBJ2-7|TRBV7-6|NA
CASSLELTGYEQYF
TGTGCCAGCAGCTTAGAGCTGACAGGCTACGAGCAGTACTTC
>17|few|TRBJ2-3|TRBV6-8|NA
CASSYTAGALNTDTQYF
TGTGCCAGCAGTTACACGGCGGGGGCACTCAACACAGATACGCAGTATTTT
>13|once|TRBJ2-3|TRBV30|NA
CAWSVQARDTQYF
TGTGCCTGGAGTGTACAGGCAAGAGATACGCAGTATTTT
>17|NA|TRBJ2-3|TRBV18|TRBD1
CASSPLTGAGGTDTQYF
TGTGCCAGCTCACCACTAACAGGGGCCGGAGGCACAGATACGCAGTATTTT